This TCR beta chain originates from a study of response to subunit inactivated influenza vaccine. Notes on the study in general: A suggestion made by the authors is that each seasonal influenza vaccination recruits few new T cells.

TCRdb reanalysed the RT-PCR reads using MiXCR and keeps one entry per CDR3 protein. The sample records approximately 700,000 distinct CDR3 sequences, around 13% being singletons. Germline V gene lookup returns CDR1 ENHRY and CDR2 SYGVKD. Trimming took 3 bases from V and 1 from J, leaving 4 bases between them. This CDR3 is built from 13 residues. This clonotype has more than one count but fewer than ten. Its antigen is undetermined. V usage is TRBV10-3 and J usage is TRBJ1-5; D gene ambiguous. The starting material was PBMCs from blood, obtained approximately 15 days before vaccination. The receptor was derived from a man between 50 and 59 years old who received an inactivated influenza vaccine. The CDR3 loop is CAISDNSNQPQHF. The CDR3 DNA reads TGTGCCATCAGTGATAACAGCAATCAGCCCCAGCATTTT.